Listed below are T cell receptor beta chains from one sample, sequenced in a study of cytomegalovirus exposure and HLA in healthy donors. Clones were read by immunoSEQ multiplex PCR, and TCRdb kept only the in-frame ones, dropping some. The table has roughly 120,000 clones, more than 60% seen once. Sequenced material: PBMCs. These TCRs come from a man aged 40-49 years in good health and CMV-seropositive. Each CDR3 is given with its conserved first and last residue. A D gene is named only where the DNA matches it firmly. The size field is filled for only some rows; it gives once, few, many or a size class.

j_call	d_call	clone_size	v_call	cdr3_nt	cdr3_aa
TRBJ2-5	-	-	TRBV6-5	TGTGCCAGCAGTTGGGGGATAGGGGGTGTGGAGACCCAGTACTTC	CASSWGIGGVETQYF
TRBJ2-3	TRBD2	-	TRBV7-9	TGTGCCAGCACCCTCCTAGCGGGGCCCACAGATACGCAGTATTTT	CASTLLAGPTDTQYF
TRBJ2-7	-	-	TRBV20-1	TGCAGTGCTAGCCAGGGCTACGAGCAGTACTTC	CSASQGYEQYF
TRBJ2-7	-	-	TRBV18	TGTGCCAGCTCACCACGGTCAGGGGAAGTTGAGCAGTACTTC	CASSPRSGEVEQYF
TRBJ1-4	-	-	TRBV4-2	TGTGCCAGCAGCCAAGGGCAGGGGATCACTAATGAAAAACTGTTTTTT	CASSQGQGITNEKLFF
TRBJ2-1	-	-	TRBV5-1	TGCGCCAGCAGCTTGTACAGCGATTCTTTAGGGAGTGAGCAGTTCTTC	CASSLYSDSLGSEQFF
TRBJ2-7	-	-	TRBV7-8	TGTGCCAGCAGTCTAGCCCCCCCCTACGAGCAGTACTTC	CASSLAPPYEQYF
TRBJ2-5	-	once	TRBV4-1	TGCGCCAGCAGCCGACTGACTAGTTATCCACAAGAGACCCAGTACTTC	CASSRLTSYPQETQYF
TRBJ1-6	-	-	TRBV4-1	TGCGCCAGCAGCCAAGGGCGGCGACTGAATTCACCCCTCCACTTT	CASSQGRRLNSPLHF
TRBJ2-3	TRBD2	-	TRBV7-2	TGTGCCAGCAGCTTAACGGCTAGCGGGGCGGGGGATACGCAGTATTTT	CASSLTASGAGDTQYF
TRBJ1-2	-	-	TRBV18	TGTGCCAGCTCACCCTACGTCGACACAGGGCTCGAAGGCTACACCTTC	CASSPYVDTGLEGYTF
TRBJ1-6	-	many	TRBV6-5	TGTGCCAGCAGTTTAGCGGTCCCACCTGGGCGAATACCCCTCCACTTT	CASSLAVPPGRIPLHF
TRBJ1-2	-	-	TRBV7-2	TGTGCCAGCAGCTCGGCGGACGGCCTAGGGGTATTGGTTGGCTACACCTTC	CASSSADGLGVLVGYTF
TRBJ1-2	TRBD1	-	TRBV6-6	TGTGCCAGCAGTTTGGACAGGGCTGATGGCTACACCTTC	CASSLDRADGYTF
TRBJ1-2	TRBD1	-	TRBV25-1	TGTGCCAGCTGGGACAGAGCCCGGGGCTACACCTTC	CASWDRARGYTF
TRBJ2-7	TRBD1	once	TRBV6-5	TGTGCCAGCAGTCAGGACAGGGACTACGAGCAGTACTTC	CASSQDRDYEQYF
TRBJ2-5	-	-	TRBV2	TGTGCCAGCAGTGGACCAGGGGGTCGGGAGCAGTACTTC	CASSGPGGREQYF
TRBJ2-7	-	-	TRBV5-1	TGCGCCAGCAGCTTGGACAGGCGGGACTCCTACGAGCAGTACTTC	CASSLDRRDSYEQYF
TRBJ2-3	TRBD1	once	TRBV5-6	TGTGCCAGCAGCGCGGCCTCAGGGGGCACGCAGTATTTT	CASSAASGGTQYF
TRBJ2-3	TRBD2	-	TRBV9	TGTGCCAGCAGCGTAGGTCAGGGACTAACCACTAGCACAGATACGCAGTATTTT	CASSVGQGLTTSTDTQYF
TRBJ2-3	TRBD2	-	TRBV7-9	TGTGCCAGCAGCATACTAGCGGGGGGTAGCACAGATACGCAGTATTTT	CASSILAGGSTDTQYF
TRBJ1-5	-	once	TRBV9	TGTGCCAGCAGCGTTGGACAGAGCAATCAGCCCCAGCATTTT	CASSVGQSNQPQHF
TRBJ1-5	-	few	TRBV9	TGTGCCAGCAGCGTAGAGCTTTCACGTTATAGCAATCAGCCCCAGCATTTT	CASSVELSRYSNQPQHF
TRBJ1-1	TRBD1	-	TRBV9	TGTGCCAGCAGCACAAGGGACAGGGGCTACCCGGACACTGAAGCTTTCTTT	CASSTRDRGYPDTEAFF
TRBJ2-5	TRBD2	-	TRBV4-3	TGCGCCAGCAGCCAACAAAGCGGGGTCCAAGAGACCCAGTACTTC	CASSQQSGVQETQYF
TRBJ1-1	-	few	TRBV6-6	TGTGCCAGCAGTTACCCTAAAAACAGGAACACTGAAGCTTTCTTT	CASSYPKNRNTEAFF
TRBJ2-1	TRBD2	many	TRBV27	TGTGCCAGCAGTATAGCGGGAGGCGTTGTGCGGCAGTTCTTC	CASSIAGGVVRQFF
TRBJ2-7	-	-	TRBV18	TGTGCCAGCTCACCGGCGGGGTTTGCCGAGCAGTACTTC	CASSPAGFAEQYF
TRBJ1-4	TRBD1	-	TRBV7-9	TGTGCCAGCAGCTTAGGACAGGGCGGGGAAAAACTGTTTTTT	CASSLGQGGEKLFF
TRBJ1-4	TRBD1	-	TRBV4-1	TGCGCCAGCAGCCCTCGGACAGGGTGGGGGACAACTAATGAAAAACTGTTTTTT	CASSPRTGWGTTNEKLFF
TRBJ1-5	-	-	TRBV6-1	TGTGCCAGCAGTGCAAACAAAGCAGGGTTGGATCAGCCCCAGCATTTT	CASSANKAGLDQPQHF
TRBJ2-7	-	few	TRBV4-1	TGCGCCAGCAGCCAAGTCCCGAGCGGGTACGAGCAGTACTTC	CASSQVPSGYEQYF
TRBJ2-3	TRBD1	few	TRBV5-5	TGTGCCAGCGACAGGGGCTCAGCAGATACGCAGTATTTT	CASDRGSADTQYF
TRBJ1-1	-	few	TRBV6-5	TGTGCCAGCAGTTTCGAGGGAAAGACTGAAGCTTTCTTT	CASSFEGKTEAFF
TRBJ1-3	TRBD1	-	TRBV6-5	TGTGCCAGCAGTTACGGGACAGTTGGAAACACCATATATTTT	CASSYGTVGNTIYF
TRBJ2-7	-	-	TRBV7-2	TGTGCCAGCAGCGACCGCAGGGGTGCCTACGAGCAGTACTTC	CASSDRRGAYEQYF
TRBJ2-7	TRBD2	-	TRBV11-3	TGTGCCAGCAGCTTAGGTGGCAGCGGGGGAACCTACGAGCAGTACTTC	CASSLGGSGGTYEQYF